The subject of this entry is one T cell receptor (beta chain). In this sample, this clonotype turned up a few times. Its antigen is not yet known. Base qualities were left out, and no much larger clone turns up one base away. This sample stems from a study of T cells after yellow fever vaccination (dated by TCRdb to about 2019). About the full investigation: The SMART-Seq v4 Ultra Low Input RNA kit was used to prepare libraries from fractions with low cell numbers. To track T-cell clones before and after primary and booster YFV17D yellow fever vaccination, bulk TCR alpha and beta repertoires were sequenced longitudinally. Two healthy male donors made up the cohort, one aged 18 to 30 years and the other aged 30 to 40 years. Bulk PBMC replicates and cell subsets were isolated from blood drawn at multiple timepoints before and after both primary and secondary immunization. Overall results and qualifications from the work: A small fraction of clonotypes appeared in both the CD4 and CD8 compartments, likely as a result of convergent recombination. Most clones expanded after primary vaccination (approximately 97% of CD4 and about 85% of CD8) were re-detected after the booster, suggesting that broad memory maintenance occurred. The secondary T-cell response was weaker than the primary response but faster, peaking on day 5 instead of day 15. Computational filtering was required because FACS-sorted repertoires could contain abundant contaminating clonotypes from the bulk population. Because only a couple of donors were included in the study, the extent to which the findings can be generalized is limited.

TCR cDNA was synthesized by 5'RACE template switching, through which a universal primer site and unique molecular identifiers were introduced. cDNA synthesis was primed from both the TCR alpha and TCR beta constant segments. Libraries were amplified in two PCR steps, with sample barcodes and sequencing adapters added in the second step. Sequencing of libraries was done on Illumina HiSeq 2500 (2x100 bp) or NovaSeq (2x150 bp). Per the authors' processing: Demultiplexing of reads and collapsing into UMI consensus sequences were performed with MIGEC, and V(D)J alignment was carried out with MiXCR. Vaccine-responding clonotypes were defined with edgeR using replicate PBMC samples, requiring FDR below 0.01 and a log2 fold change above 5 up to day 15. CD4 or CD8 identity was assigned to each bulk clonotype according to whether the clonotype was present at higher abundance in the sequenced CD4 repertoire or the sequenced CD8 repertoire. TCRdb itself trimmed the public reads at Q25 with fastp, ran MiXCR and retained productive beta chains. CDR3 protein duplicates are merged, each entry listing the most common genes and DNA. The V and J calls and clone size are TCRdb's, not the authors'. This sample lists 450,000 to 650,000 distinct CDR3 sequences; roughly 14% were detected once. In total, the top ten clones hold over 11% of the sample.

Reading the label with the study, this specimen's treatment or condition is: live attenuated yellow fever vaccine strain. At every blood-draw timepoint, two biological replicates of bulk PBMCs were collected. A standard Ficoll-Paque protocol was used to isolate PBMCs from peripheral blood. TriZol was used to extract RNA from bulk PBMCs, from CD4 and CD8 fractions, and from dextramer-positive and dextramer-negative fractions. The source was PBMCs, collected on the day of the yellow fever booster vaccination. The sequence derives from a man in his thirties or forties who received the YFV17D yellow fever vaccine.

Here the CDR3 is given as CASTNPNNEQFF. The nucleotide sequence reads as follows: TGTGCCAGCACCAACCCGAACAATGAGCAGTTCTTC. The rearranged segments are TRBV6-5 and TRBJ2-1; no D gene call is confident. At the junction V is shortened by 7 bases and J by 5 bases, with 9 bases in between. The CDR3 holds 12 amino acids from the cysteine to the phenylalanine. Only the CDR3 part of the read is kept: 36 bases, read in frame from the first base. In the germline V gene, CDR1 corresponds to MNHEY and CDR2 to SVGAGI.